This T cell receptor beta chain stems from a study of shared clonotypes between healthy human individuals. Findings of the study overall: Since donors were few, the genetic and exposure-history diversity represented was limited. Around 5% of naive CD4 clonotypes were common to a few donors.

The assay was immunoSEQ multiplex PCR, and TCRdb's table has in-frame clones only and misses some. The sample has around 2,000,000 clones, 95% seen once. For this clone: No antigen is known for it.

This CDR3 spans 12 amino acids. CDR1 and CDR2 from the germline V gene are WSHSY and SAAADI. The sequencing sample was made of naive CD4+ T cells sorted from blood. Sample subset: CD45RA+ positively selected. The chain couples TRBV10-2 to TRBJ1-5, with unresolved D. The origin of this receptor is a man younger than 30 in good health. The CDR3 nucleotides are TGCGTCTCCGCTTCGGGTGATCAGCCCCAGCATTTT. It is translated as CVSASGDQPQHF.